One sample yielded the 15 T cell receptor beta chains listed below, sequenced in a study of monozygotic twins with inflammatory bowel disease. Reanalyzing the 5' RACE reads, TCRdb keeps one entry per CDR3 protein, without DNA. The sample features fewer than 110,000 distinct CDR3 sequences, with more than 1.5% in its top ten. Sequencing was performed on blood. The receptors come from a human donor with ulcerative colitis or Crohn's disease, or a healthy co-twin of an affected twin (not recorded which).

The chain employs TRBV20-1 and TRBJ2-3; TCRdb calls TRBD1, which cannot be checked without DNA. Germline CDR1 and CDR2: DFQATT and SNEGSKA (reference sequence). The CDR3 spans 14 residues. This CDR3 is CSAPGGSVTDTQYF.

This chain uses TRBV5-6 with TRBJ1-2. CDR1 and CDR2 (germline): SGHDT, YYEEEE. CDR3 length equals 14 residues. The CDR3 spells CASSLAGSNYGYTF.

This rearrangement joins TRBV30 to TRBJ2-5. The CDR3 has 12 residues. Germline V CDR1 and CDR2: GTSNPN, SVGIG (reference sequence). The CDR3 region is CAWNSPTGTQYF.

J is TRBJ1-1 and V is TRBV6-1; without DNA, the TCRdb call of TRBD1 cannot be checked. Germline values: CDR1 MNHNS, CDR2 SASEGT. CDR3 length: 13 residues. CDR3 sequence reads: CASSERQVLEAFF.

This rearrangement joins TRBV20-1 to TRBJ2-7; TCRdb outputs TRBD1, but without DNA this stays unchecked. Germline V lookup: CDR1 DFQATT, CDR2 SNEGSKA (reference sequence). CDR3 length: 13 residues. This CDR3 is CSAGTGPSYEQYF.

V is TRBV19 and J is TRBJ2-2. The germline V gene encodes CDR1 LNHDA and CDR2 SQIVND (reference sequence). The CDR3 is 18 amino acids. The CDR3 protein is CASSIDGFRGLLSGELFF.

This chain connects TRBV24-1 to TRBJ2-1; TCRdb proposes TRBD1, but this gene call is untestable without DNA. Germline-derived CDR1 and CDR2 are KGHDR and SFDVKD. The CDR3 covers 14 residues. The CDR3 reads CATSDPPRYNEQFF.

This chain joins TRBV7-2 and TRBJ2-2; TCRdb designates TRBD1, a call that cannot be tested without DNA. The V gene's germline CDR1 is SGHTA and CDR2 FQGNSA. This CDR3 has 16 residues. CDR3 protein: CASSPQNLDGAGELFF.

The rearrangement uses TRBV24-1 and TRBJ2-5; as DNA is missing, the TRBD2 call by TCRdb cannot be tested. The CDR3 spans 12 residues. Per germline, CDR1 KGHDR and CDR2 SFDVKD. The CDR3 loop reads CATGSIEETQYF.

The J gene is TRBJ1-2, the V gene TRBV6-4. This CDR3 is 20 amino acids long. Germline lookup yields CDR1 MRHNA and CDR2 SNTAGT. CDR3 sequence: CASSDSKIVEAALPISGYTF.

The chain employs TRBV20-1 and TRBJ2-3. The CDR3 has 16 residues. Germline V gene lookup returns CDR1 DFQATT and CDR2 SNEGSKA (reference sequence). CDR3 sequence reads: CSANDLLSIRTDTQYF.

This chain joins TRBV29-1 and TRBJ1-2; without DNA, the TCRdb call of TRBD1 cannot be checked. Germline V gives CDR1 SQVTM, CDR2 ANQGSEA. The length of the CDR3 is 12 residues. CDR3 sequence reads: CSVIDRVDGYTF.

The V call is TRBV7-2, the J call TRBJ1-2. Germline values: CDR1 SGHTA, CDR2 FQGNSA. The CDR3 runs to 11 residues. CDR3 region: CASSLINGYTF.

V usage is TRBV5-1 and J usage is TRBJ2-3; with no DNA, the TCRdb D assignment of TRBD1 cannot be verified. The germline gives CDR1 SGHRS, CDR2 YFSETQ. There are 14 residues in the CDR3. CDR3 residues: CASSTRRDTDTQYF.

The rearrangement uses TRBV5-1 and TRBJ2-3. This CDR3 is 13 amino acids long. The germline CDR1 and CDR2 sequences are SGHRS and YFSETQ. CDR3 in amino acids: CASSLVVGDTQYF.